The 6 T cell receptor beta chains below all came from one sample that was sequenced in a study of regulatory T cells in long-lasting Graves disease. Time point here: persistent/refractory GD, antithyroid drugs over 5 years with positive TRAb. With RNA extracted from PBMCs as input, the TCR library was made. Researchers made TCR beta libraries by using iRepertoire HTBI primers and running Arm-PCR on CDR3 regions. TCRdb redid the calling of the multiplex PCR reads with MiXCR, one entry per CDR3 protein. The sample includes 400,000 to 600,000 distinct CDR3 sequences, 20% to 25% of them seen just once. The specimen comprised peripheral blood mononuclear cells (PBMCs), sampled when the disease was refractory, from a patient treated with antithyroid drugs. All receptors derive from a female donor with Graves disease.

This clonotype was counted a few times. V and J are TRBV5-1 and TRBJ1-1, with D tentatively TRBD1 (5 bases). The CDR3 spans 14 residues. The germline V and J ends were trimmed by 0 bases and 4 bases, with 10 bases remaining between them. Germline values: CDR1 SGHRS, CDR2 YFSETQ. CDR3 sequence: CASSLDPGGTEAFF. The CDR3 bases are TGCGCCAGCAGCTTGGACCCGGGGGGCACTGAAGCTTTCTTT.

Remarks on this clonotype: A read error is possible here, since a much larger clone lies one base away. This chain joins TRBV7-2 and TRBJ2-7, with a possible D match to TRBD2 (5 bases). Germline V CDR1 and CDR2: SGHTA, FQGNSA. This CDR3 has 12 residues. CDR3 sequence reads: CASTDSGNEQCF. The CDR3 DNA reads TGTGCCAGCACCGACTCGGGGAACGAGCAGTGCTTC.

The sample holds one count of this clonotype. This chain joins TRBV7-9 and TRBJ1-1; no clear D. V was clipped by 2 bases and J by 4 bases, with 11 bases between them. There are 14 residues in the CDR3. The germline gives CDR1 SEHNR, CDR2 FQNEAQ (reference sequence). CDR3 sequence: CASSLRTRGTEAFF. The CDR3 nucleotides are TGTGCCAGCAGCTTAAGGACCCGGGGCACTGAAGCTTTCTTT.

This chain connects TRBV28 to TRBJ2-3, with TRBD2 identical over 9 bases. Germline CDR1 reads MDHEN; CDR2 reads SYDVKM. Losses at the gene ends were 6 bases for V and 0 bases for J; bases not matched to a gene: 4. This CDR3 region has 15 residues. CDR3 region: CASSLAGRSTDTQYF. CDR3 nucleotide sequence: TGTGCCAGCAGCCTAGCGGGGCGCAGCACAGATACGCAGTATTTT.

In regard to this clonotype: A read error may explain this, as a much larger clone is one base away. This sequence joins TRBV7-9 and TRBJ1-2; D is unclear. Germline loops: CDR1 SEHNR, CDR2 FQNEAQ (reference sequence). This CDR3 region has 15 residues. The CDR3 loop reads CTSSLDFVALYGYTF. CDR3 DNA: TGTACCAGCAGCTTAGATTTTGTGGCGCTCTATGGCTACACCTTC. Full variable domain (remainder filled in from reference TRBV7-9 and TRBJ1-2): DTGVSQNPRHKITKRGQNVTFRCDPISEHNRLYWYRQTLGQGPEFLTYFQNEAQLEKSRLLSDRFSAERPKGSFSTLEIQRTEQGDSAMYLCTSSLDFVALYGYTFGSGTRLTVV.

The table lists this clonotype with many counts. The chain couples TRBV28 to TRBJ2-5; TRBD2 matches at 11 bases. The germline gives CDR1 MDHEN, CDR2 SYDVKM. The CDR3 is 14 residues long. V shed 10 bases, J shed 1 base, and the junction held 5 bases outside the gene matches. This CDR3 is CATLAGGFQETQYF. The CDR3 nucleotides are TGTGCCACCCTAGCGGGGGGCTTCCAAGAGACCCAGTACTTC. The full variable domain, with the rest looked up from reference TRBV28 and TRBJ2-5, is DVKVTQSSRYLVKRTGEKVFLECVQDMDHENMFWYRQDPGLGLRLIYFSYDVKMKEKGDIPEGYSVSREKKERFSLILESASTNQTSMYLCATLAGGFQETQYFGPGTRLLVL.